Listed here are 10 T cell receptor beta chains from one sample, sequenced in a study of T cell repertoires and HLA-DP antigens. Clones were sequenced by immunoSEQ multiplex PCR, and TCRdb holds only the in-frame ones, with some missing. The table lists 75,000 to 90,000 clones, around nine tenths of them singletons. No antigen has been identified for these receptors. The sample was CD4+ T cells from PBMCs. Source of these receptors: a middle-aged man in good health and CMV-seronegative.

The gene calls are TRBV7-9 and TRBJ2-3; D perhaps matches TRBD1 (5 bases). Trimming stripped 2 bases from V and 6 bases from J, with 9 bases between. The CDR3 runs 13 residues. The germline V gene has CDR1 SEHNR and CDR2 FQNEAQ (reference sequence). CDR3 sequence: CASSLTDSDTQYF. As DNA, the CDR3 is TGTGCCAGCAGCTTAACAGACAGTGATACGCAGTATTTT.

This chain links TRBV28 with TRBJ2-1; 7 bases are shared with TRBD2. Losses at the gene ends were 2 bases for V and 10 bases for J; bases not matched to a gene: 2. CDR3 length: 12 amino acids. Germline V CDR1 and CDR2: MDHEN, SYDVKM. The CDR3 DNA is TGTGCCAGCAGTTTACCTAGCGGCGAGCAGTTCTTC. It codes for CASSLPSGEQFF.

This clone has just one count. Within the sample, other DNA sequences also encode this same CDR3. The chain is built from TRBV29-1 and TRBJ2-5; D possibly matches TRBD1 or TRBD2 (6 bases each). The CDR3 has 10 amino acids. Germline CDR1 and CDR2: SQVTM and ANQGSEA. V gave up 7 bases and J gave up 5 bases, with 8 bases separating them. In DNA, the CDR3 is TGCAGCGGAGGGGGGGAGACCCAGTACTTC. This sequence encodes CSGGGETQYF. The variable domain in full, completed from reference TRBV29-1 and TRBJ2-5, reads SAVISQKPSRDICQRGTSLTIQCQVDSQVTMMFWYRQQPGQSLTLIATANQGSEATYESGFVIDKFPISRPNLTFSTLTVSNMSPEDSSIYLCSGGGETQYFGPGTRLLVL.

The chain joins TRBV28 to TRBJ1-5, with 8 bases that match TRBD1. In germline, CDR1 is MDHEN, CDR2 SYDVKM. The CDR3 runs to 17 residues. V trimming: 4 bases; J trimming: 0 bases; junction bases outside the gene matches: 8. The CDR3 DNA sequence: TGTGCCAGCAGTTCCTACGGGACAGGCAATAGCAATCAGCCCCAGCATTTT. It specifies CASSSYGTGNSNQPQHF.

V is TRBV5-5 and J is TRBJ1-5; D is possibly TRBD1 (5 bases). Germline lookup yields CDR1 SGHKS and CDR2 YYEKEE (reference sequence). Trimming cost V 2 bases and J 9 bases, with 21 bases left between them. The CDR3 runs to 16 residues. The CDR3 DNA sequence: TGTGCCAGCAGCTTAGGGACGGATCCGTCCTGGGGGCCCCAGCATTTT. It yields the protein CASSLGTDPSWGPQHF.

This clone appeared once. J is TRBJ1-2 and V is TRBV2; 8 bases agree with TRBD1. This CDR3 contains 13 residues. The junction had 0 bases not matched to a gene; V was cut back by 4 bases and J by 2 bases. Germline lookup yields CDR1 SNHLY and CDR2 FYNNEI. The CDR3 nucleotides are TGTGCCAGCAGTGGACAGGGGAACTATGGCTACACCTTC. It encodes CASSGQGNYGYTF.

The rearrangement links TRBV5-1 to TRBJ1-1; 7 bases match TRBD1. Germline V CDR1 and CDR2: SGHRS, YFSETQ. CDR3 length: 18 residues. V lost 0 bases to trimming and J lost 4 bases; unmatched junction nucleotides: 15. CDR3 DNA: TGCGCCAGCAGCTTGGCCAAAGGGGGCATGGAGGTGGGCACTGAAGCTTTCTTT. Residues: CASSLAKGGMEVGTEAFF.

The chain carries TRBV29-1 and TRBJ2-7; D is tentatively TRBD1 or TRBD2 (6 bases each). The CDR3 extends over 17 amino acids. Trimming cost V 0 bases and J 0 bases, with 18 bases left between them. Germline V gives CDR1 SQVTM, CDR2 ANQGSEA. This CDR3 reads CSVEERGQTGLSYEQYF. CDR3 nucleotides: TGCAGCGTTGAAGAGCGGGGACAAACGGGGCTCTCCTACGAGCAGTACTTC.

The chain has TRBV5-1 and TRBJ2-7, with D possibly matching TRBD2 (5 bases). CDR1 and CDR2 (germline): SGHRS, YFSETQ. The V end was cut by 4 bases, the J end by 2 bases, with 13 bases between. The CDR3 has 14 residues. The CDR3 spells CASSKEAHTYEQYF. In DNA form, the CDR3 reads TGCGCCAGCAGCAAGGAGGCTCATACCTACGAGCAGTACTTC. Drawing the rest from reference TRBV5-1 and TRBJ2-7, the complete variable domain is KAGVTQTPRYLIKTRGQQVTLSCSPISGHRSVSWYQQTPGQGLQFLFEYFSETQRNKGNFPGRFSGRQFSNSRSEMNVSTLELGDSALYLCASSKEAHTYEQYFGPGTRLTVT.

The V and J genes are TRBV15 and TRBJ2-1, with 15 nucleotides matching TRBD2. The CDR3 length is 15 residues. Germline V gives CDR1 LNHNV, CDR2 YYDKDF (reference sequence). For the CDR3, the DNA is TGTGCAGTACAAAAGGGGACTAGCGGGAGGAATGAGCAGTTCTTC. Amino acids: CAVQKGTSGRNEQFF. Full variable domain (remainder filled in from reference TRBV15 and TRBJ2-1): DAMVIQNPRYQVTQFGKPVTLSCSQTLNHNVMYWYQQKSSQAPKLLFHYYDKDFNNEADTPDNFQSRRPNTSFCFLDIRSPGLGDTAMYLCAVQKGTSGRNEQFFGPGTRLTVL.